This T cell receptor (beta chain) was sequenced for a study of CD8 T cells in ankylosing spondylitis. Findings and limits, study-wide: Earlier reports found some motif variants in synovial fluid and blood in reactive arthritis. Enrichment of disease-linked clones was reportedly significant in matched ankylosing spondylitis synovial fluid. A TCR beta motif of several highly homologous variants appeared characteristic of ankylosing spondylitis blood.

This clonotype was observed a handful of times. Antigen: not known. V lost 3 bases, J lost 2 bases, and 6 bases lay in between. Germline V lookup: CDR1 LNHNV, CDR2 YYDKDF (reference sequence). The length of the CDR3 is 13 residues. Preparation of TCR beta libraries was done by quantitative 5'-RACE with molecular barcodes. TCRdb re-analysed the 5' RACE reads in MiXCR, keeping a single row per CDR3 protein. The sample includes roughly 170,000 distinct CDR3 sequences, 8.5% to 10% of them seen just once. The gene calls are TRBV15 and TRBJ2-3; D unresolved. Sequencing was performed on blood, either unsorted or a sorted T cell fraction (not recorded which). This receptor was identified in a female donor with ankylosing spondylitis or in good health (not recorded which). Here the CDR3 DNA reads TGTGCCACCAGCAGGGCCGTCACAGATACGCAGTATTTT. Its protein product is CATSRAVTDTQYF.